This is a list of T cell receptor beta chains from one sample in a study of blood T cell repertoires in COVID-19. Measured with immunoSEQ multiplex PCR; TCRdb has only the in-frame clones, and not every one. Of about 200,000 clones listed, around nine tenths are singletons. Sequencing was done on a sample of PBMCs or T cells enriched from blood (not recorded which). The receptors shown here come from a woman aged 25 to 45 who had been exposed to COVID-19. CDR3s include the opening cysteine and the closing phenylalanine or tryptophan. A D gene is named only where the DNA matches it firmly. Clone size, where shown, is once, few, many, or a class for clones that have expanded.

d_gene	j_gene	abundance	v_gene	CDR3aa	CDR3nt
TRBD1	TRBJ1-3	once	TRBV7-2	CASSLWTGVGNTIYF	TGTGCCAGCAGCTTATGGACAGGGGTTGGAAACACCATATATTTT
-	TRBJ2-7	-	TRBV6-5	CASSYSTATYEQYF	TGTGCCAGCAGTTACTCGACAGCTACCTACGAGCAGTACTTC
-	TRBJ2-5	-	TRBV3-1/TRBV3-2	CASRDARGPRETQYF	TGTGCCAGCAGGGACGCGCGGGGGCCCCGGGAGACCCAGTACTTC
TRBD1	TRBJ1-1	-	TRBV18	CASSDDRGIAEAFF	TGTGCCAGCTCGGACGACAGGGGGATCGCTGAAGCTTTCTTT
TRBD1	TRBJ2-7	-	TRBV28	CASRSLGRGYEQYF	TGTGCCAGCAGGTCTCTTGGCAGGGGGTACGAGCAGTACTTC
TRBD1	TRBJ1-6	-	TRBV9	CASGTGDGSGSPLHF	TGTGCCAGCGGGACAGGGGACGGTTCTGGTTCACCCCTCCACTTT
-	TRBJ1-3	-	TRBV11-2	CASSFPPRGSGNTIYF	TGTGCCAGCAGCTTCCCCCCGAGAGGCTCTGGAAACACCATATATTTT
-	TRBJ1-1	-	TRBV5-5	CASSLIRTKNTEAFF	TGTGCCAGCAGCTTGATCCGGACAAAGAACACTGAAGCTTTCTTT
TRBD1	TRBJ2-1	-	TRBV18	CASSPGQGPGYNEQFF	TGTGCCAGCTCACCCGGACAGGGGCCTGGGTACAATGAGCAGTTCTTC
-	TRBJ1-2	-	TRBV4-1	CASSQELRSSNYGYTF	TGCGCCAGCAGCCAAGAATTAAGGAGTAGTAACTATGGCTACACCTTC
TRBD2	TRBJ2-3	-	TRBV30	CAWKYFASGTQYF	TGTGCCTGGAAGTACTTCGCTAGCGGAACGCAGTATTTT
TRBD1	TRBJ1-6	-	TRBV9	CASSVSTGGVSPLHF	TGTGCCAGCAGCGTTTCGACAGGGGGGGTTTCACCCCTCCACTTT
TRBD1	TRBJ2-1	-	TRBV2	CASNRGTYNEQFF	TGTGCCAGCAACAGGGGTACCTACAATGAGCAGTTCTTC
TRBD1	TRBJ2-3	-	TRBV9	CASSVRTGPSTDTQYF	TGTGCCAGCAGCGTCCGGACAGGACCTAGCACAGATACGCAGTATTTT
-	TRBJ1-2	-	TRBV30	CAWSDTGSSGYTF	TGTGCCTGGAGTGACACAGGGTCTAGTGGCTACACCTTC
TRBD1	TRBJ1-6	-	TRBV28	CASSRDSTNNSPLHF	TGTGCCAGCAGCCGGGACAGCACAAACAATTCACCCCTCCACTTT
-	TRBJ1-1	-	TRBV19	CASSPGGGIPEAFF	TGTGCCAGTAGTCCTGGCGGGGGAATCCCTGAAGCTTTCTTT
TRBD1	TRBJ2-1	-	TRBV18	CASSPTVDRDNNEQFF	TGTGCCAGCTCACCGACAGTGGACAGGGACAACAATGAGCAGTTCTTC
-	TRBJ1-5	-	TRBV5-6	CASSVRGGQPQHF	TGTGCCAGCAGCGTCCGGGGGGGTCAGCCCCAGCATTTT
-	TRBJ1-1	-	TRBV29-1	CSVGGLGGTEAFF	TGCAGCGTTGGCGGATTAGGTGGTACTGAAGCTTTCTTT